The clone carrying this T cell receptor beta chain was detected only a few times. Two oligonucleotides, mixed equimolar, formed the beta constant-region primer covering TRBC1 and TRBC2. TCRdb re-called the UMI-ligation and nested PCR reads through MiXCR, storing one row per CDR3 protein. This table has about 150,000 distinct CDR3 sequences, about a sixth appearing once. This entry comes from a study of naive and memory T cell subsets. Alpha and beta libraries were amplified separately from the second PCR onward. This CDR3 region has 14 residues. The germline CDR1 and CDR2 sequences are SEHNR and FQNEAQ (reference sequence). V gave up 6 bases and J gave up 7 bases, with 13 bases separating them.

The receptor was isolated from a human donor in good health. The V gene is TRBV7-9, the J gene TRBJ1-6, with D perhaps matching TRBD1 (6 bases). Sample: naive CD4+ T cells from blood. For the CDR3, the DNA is TGTGCCAGCAGACAGGACAGACAGAATTCACCCCTCCACTTT. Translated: CASRQDRQNSPLHF.